This T cell receptor beta chain was sequenced for a study of T cell responses to AZD1222 COVID-19 vaccine. Notes on this clone: Its specificity is unknown.

Notes on the study in general: Donors were largely white British and mainly female; clonal diversity was possibly underestimated.

Pooled samples include second doses given at about 4 or 12 weeks. This table comes from immunoSEQ multiplex PCR, and its TCRdb copy is limited to in-frame clones, with some not included. The sample shows 150,000 to 200,000 clones, about nine tenths of them seen only once. Per the germline V gene, CDR1 is SGHRS and CDR2 is YFSETQ. This CDR3 spans 16 amino acids. Trimming took 1 base from V and 0 from J, leaving 14 bases between them. This sample comprised peripheral blood, obtained 28 days after the second AZD1222 dose. The sequence came from an adult who received the AZD1222 COVID-19 vaccine. This rearrangement joins TRBV5-1 to TRBJ2-7; D remains ambiguous. CDR3 protein: CASSLISTRYSYEQYF. The CDR3 DNA follows: TGCGCCAGCAGCTTGATATCAACGCGATACTCCTACGAGCAGTACTTC.